What follows is one TCR beta chain and its context. Generated by immunoSEQ multiplex PCR, the TCRdb table keeps only in-frame clones and is missing some. Of about 170,000 clones in the sample, approximately 86% are singletons; the top ten hold approximately 8.1%. The data derive from a study of blood T cell repertoires in COVID-19. It was during active infection that Seattle patients were enrolled and then longitudinally followed. Material for sequencing was peripheral blood. The TCR originated in a woman older than 75 with COVID-19, enrolled during active disease.

CDR3 loop: CASTLVFSGTYNEQFF. In DNA form, the CDR3 reads TGTGCCAGCACCCTGGTGTTCAGCGGGACTTACAATGAGCAGTTCTTC. This chain links TRBV5-4 with TRBJ2-1, with TRBD2 matching over 7 bases. The CDR3 is made up of 16 amino acids. Germline CDR1 is SGHNT and CDR2 is YYREEE (reference sequence). V was clipped by 6 bases and J by 4 bases; unmatched bases: 13.